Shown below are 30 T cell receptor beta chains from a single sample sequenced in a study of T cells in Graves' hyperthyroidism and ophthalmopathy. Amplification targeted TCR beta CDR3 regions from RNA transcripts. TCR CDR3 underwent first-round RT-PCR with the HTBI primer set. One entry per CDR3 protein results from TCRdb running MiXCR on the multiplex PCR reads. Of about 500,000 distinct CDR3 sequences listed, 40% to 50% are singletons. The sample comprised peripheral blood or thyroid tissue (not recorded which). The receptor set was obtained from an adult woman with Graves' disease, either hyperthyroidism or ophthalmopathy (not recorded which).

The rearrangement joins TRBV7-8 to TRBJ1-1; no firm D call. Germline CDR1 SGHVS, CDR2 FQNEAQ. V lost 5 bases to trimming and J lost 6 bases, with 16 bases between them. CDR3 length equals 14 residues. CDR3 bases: TGTGCCAGCAGCCAACTGTGGGTAAACGCTGAAGCTTTCTTT. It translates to CASSQLWVNAEAFF.

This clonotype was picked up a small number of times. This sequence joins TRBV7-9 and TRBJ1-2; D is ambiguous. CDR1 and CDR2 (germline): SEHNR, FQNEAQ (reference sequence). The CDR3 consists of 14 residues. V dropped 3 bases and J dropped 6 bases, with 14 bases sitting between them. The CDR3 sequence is CASSFGQLSDGYTF. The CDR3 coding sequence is TGTGCCAGCAGCTTCGGGCAGCTAAGTGATGGCTACACCTTC.

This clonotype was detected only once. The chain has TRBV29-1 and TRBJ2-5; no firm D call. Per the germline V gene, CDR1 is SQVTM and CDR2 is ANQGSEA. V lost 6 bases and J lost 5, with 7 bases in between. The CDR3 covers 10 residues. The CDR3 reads CSVPKETQYF. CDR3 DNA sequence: TGCAGCGTCCCAAAGGAGACCCAGTACTTC.

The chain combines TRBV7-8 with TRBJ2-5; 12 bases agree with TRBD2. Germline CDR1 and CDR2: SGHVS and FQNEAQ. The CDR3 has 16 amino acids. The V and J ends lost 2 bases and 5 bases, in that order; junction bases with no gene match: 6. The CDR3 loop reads CASSLSRTSGVETQYF. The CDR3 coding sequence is TGTGCCAGCAGCTTATCTAGGACTAGCGGGGTGGAGACCCAGTACTTC. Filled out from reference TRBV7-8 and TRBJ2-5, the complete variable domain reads GAGVSQSPRYKVAKRGQDVALRCDPISGHVSLFWYQQALGQGPEFLTYFQNEAQLDKSGLPSDRFFAERPEGSVSTLKIQRTQQEDSAVYLCASSLSRTSGVETQYFGPGTRLLVL.

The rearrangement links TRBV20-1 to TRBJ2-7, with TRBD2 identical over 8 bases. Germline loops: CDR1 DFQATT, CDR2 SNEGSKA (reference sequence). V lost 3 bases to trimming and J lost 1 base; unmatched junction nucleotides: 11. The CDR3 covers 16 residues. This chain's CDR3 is CSARRAGVALSYEQYF. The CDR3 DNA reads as TGCAGTGCTAGGAGAGCGGGAGTGGCCCTTTCCTACGAGCAGTACTTC.

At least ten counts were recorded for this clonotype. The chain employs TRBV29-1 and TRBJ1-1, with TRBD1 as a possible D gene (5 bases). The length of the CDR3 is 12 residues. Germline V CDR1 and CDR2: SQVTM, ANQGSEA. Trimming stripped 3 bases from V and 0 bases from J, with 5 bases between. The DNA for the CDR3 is TGCAGCGTTGAGACAGTGAACACTGAAGCTTTCTTT. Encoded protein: CSVETVNTEAFF.

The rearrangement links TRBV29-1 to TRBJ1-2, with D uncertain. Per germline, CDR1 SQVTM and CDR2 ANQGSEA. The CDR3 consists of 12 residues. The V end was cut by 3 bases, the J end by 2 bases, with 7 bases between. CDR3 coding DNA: TGCAGCGTTGATGTCTCGAACTATGGCTACACCTTC. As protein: CSVDVSNYGYTF.

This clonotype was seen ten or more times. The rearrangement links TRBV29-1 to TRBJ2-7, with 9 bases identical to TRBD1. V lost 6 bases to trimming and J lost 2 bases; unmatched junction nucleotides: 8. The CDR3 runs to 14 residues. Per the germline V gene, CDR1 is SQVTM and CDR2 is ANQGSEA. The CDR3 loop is CSVGGTGNTYEQYF. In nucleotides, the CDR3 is TGCAGCGTCGGCGGGACAGGGAATACCTACGAGCAGTACTTC.

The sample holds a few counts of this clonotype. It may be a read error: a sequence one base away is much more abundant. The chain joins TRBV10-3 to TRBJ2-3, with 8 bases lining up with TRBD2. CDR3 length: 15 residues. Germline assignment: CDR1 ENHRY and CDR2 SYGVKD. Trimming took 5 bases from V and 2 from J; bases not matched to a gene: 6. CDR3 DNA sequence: TGTGCCATCAGTACTAACGGGAGGGCCACAGATACGCAGTATTTT. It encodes CAISTNGRATDTQYF.

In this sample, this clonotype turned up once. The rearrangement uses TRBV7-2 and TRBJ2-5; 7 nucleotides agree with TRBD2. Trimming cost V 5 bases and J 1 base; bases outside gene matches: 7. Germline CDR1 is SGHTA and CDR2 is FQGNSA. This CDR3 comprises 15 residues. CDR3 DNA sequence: TGTGCCAGCAGCCCCCGGGAGGACTTCCAAGAGACCCAGTACTTC. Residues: CASSPREDFQETQYF.

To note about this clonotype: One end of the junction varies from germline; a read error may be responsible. CDR3 coding DNA: TGCGCCGGCAGCCAAGAGGGGGCATATGGCTACACCTTC. Its protein product is CAGSQEGAYGYTF. The chain employs TRBV4-3 and TRBJ1-2, with TRBD1 identical over 7 bases. From germline, CDR1 is LGHNA and CDR2 YSLEER. This CDR3 is 13 amino acids long.

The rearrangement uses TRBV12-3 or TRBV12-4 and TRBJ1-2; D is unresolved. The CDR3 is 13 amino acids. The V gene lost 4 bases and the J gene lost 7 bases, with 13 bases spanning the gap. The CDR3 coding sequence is TGTGCCAGCAGTTCTACAACAAAGGGTGGCTACACCTTC. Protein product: CASSSTTKGGYTF.

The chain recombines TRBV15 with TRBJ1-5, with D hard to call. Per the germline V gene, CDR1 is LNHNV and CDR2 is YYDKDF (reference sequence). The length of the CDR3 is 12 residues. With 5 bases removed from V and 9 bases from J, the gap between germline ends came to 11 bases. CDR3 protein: CATSAAGRPQHF. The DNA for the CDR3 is TGTGCCACCAGCGCTGCGGGAAGGCCCCAGCATTTT.

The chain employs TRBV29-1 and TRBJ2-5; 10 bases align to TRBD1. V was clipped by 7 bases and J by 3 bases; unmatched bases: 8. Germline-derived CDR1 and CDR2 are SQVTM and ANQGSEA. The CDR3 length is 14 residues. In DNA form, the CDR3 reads TGCAGCGGACGACAGGGGGCAGGGGAAGAGACCCAGTACTTC. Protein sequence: CSGRQGAGEETQYF.

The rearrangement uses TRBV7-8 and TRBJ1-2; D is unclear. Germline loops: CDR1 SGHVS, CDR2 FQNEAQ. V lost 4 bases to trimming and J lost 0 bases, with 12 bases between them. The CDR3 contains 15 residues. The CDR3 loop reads CASSYPNEANYGYTF. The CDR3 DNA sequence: TGTGCCAGCAGCTATCCTAACGAAGCTAACTATGGCTACACCTTC.

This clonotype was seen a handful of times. CDR3 coding DNA: TGTGCCAGCTCACCGCCAGGGCAGGCTGAAGCTTTCTTT. As protein: CASSPPGQAEAFF. V usage is TRBV18 and J usage is TRBJ1-1; a weak D match, TRBD1 (5 bases). The CDR3 totals 13 residues. Germline values: CDR1 KGHSH, CDR2 LQKENI. Trimming stripped 3 bases from V and 6 bases from J, with 11 bases between.

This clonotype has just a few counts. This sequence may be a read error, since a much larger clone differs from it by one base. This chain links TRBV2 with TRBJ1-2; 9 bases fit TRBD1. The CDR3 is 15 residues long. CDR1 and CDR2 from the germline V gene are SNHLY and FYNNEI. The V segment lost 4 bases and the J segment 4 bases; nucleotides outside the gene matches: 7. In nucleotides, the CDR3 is TGTGCCAGCAGTGGAGAAGGGACAGGGACCTATGGCTACACCTTC. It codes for CASSGEGTGTYGYTF.

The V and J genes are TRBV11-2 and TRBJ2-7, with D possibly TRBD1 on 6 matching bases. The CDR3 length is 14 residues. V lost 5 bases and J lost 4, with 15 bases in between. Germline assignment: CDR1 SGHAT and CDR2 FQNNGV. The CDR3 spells CASSAGAAGYEQYF. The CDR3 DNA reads TGTGCCAGCAGCGCAGGGGCCGCAGGGTACGAGCAGTACTTC.

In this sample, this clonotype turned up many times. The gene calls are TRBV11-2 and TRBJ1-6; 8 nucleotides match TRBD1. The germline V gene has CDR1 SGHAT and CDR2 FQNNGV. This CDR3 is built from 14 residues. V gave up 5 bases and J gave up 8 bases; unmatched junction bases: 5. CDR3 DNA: TGTGCCAGCAGCCCTGGACAGGGTTATTCACCCCTCCACTTT. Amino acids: CASSPGQGYSPLHF.

Here the CDR3 reads CASSRRANRGYGYTF. The CDR3 DNA follows: TGTGCCAGCAGCCGGCGCGCAAACAGGGGTTATGGCTACACCTTC. V and J are TRBV7-8 and TRBJ1-2; 7 bases align to TRBD1. Germline CDR1 SGHVS, CDR2 FQNEAQ. V gave up 5 bases and J gave up 5 bases; unmatched junction bases: 11. There are 15 residues in the CDR3.

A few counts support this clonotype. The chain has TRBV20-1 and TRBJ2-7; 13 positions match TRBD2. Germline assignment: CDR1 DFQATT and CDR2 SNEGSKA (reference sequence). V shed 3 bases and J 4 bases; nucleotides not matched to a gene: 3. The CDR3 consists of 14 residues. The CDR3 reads CSASRLAGGYEQYF. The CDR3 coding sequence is TGCAGTGCTAGTCGACTAGCGGGAGGTTACGAGCAGTACTTC.

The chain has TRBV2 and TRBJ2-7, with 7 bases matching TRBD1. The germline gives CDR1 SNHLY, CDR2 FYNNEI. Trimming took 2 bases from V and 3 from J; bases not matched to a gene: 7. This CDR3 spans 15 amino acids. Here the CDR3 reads CASSELGQKDYEQYF. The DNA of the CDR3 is TGTGCCAGCAGTGAATTGGGACAGAAAGACTACGAGCAGTACTTC.

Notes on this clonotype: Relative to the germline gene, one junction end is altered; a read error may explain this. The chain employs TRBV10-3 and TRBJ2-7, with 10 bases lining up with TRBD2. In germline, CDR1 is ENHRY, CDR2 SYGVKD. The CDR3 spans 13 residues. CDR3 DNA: TGTGCCAGCAGTCATAGCGGGGGGTACGAGCAGTACTTC. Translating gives CASSHSGGYEQYF.

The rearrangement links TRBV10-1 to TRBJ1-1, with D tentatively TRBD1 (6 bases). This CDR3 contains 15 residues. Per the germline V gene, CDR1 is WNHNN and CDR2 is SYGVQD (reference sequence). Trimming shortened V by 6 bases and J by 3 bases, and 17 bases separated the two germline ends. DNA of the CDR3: TGCGCCAGCAGATCCGCCTTAGCAGGGGACACTGAAGCTTTCTTT. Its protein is CASRSALAGDTEAFF.

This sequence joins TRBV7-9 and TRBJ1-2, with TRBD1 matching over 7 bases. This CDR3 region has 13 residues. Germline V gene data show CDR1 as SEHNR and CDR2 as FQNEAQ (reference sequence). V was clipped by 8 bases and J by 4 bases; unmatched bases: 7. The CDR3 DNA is TGTGCCAGCGGGCCGGGACAGATCTATGGCTACACCTTC. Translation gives CASGPGQIYGYTF. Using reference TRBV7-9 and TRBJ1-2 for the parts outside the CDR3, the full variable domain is DTGVSQNPRHKITKRGQNVTFRCDPISEHNRLYWYRQTLGQGPEFLTYFQNEAQLEKSRLLSDRFSAERPKGSFSTLEIQRTEQGDSAMYLCASGPGQIYGYTFGSGTRLTVV.

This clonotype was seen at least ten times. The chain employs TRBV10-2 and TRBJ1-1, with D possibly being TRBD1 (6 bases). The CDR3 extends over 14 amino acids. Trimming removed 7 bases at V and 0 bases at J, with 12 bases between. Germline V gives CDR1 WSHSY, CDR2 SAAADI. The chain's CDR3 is CASITRGLNTEAFF. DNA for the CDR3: TGCGCCAGCATCACCAGGGGTCTGAACACTGAAGCTTTCTTT.

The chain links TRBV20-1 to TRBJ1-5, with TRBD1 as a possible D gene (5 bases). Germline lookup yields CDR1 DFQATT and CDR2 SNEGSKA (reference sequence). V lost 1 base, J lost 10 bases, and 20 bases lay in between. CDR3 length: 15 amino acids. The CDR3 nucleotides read TGCAGTGCTAGAGGGGCCGGGACGGGTAATTCACCCCAGCATTTT. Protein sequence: CSARGAGTGNSPQHF.

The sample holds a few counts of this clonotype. The CDR3 nucleotides read TGCAGCGTTGAGGCCCCTGGGTCCTACGAGCAGTACTTC. It specifies CSVEAPGSYEQYF. J is TRBJ2-7 and V is TRBV29-1; D is unclear. V lost 3 bases and J 1 base, leaving 10 bases between the germline ends. Germline V gene lookup returns CDR1 SQVTM and CDR2 ANQGSEA. The CDR3 length is 13 residues.

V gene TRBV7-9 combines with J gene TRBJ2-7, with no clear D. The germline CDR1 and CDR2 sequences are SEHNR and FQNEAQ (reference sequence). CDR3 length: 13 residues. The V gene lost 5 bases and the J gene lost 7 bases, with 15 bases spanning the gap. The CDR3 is CASSRPVTPEQYF. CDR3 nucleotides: TGTGCCAGCAGCCGCCCGGTGACCCCGGAGCAGTACTTC.

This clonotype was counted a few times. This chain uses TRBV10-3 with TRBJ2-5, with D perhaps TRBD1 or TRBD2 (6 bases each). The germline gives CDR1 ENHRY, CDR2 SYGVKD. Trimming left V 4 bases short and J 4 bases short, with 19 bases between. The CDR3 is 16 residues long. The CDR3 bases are TGTGCCATCAGTGCGCAGGGGAGGTCGGTTGGAGAGACCCAGTACTTC. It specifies CAISAQGRSVGETQYF.